This TCR beta chain was sequenced in a study of OX40 agonist ivuxolimab in advanced cancers. Overall study context: Patients were given ivuxolimab, an antibody that agonizes OX40 (CD134). Antecedent anti-PD-1, anti-PD-L1 or anti-CTLA-4 therapy was permissible, with 30% to 50% having received some.

Germline assignment: CDR1 LNHDA and CDR2 SQIVND (reference sequence). The V and J ends lost 5 bases and 0 bases respectively, with 14 bases between them. The length of the CDR3 is 16 residues. A remark on this clone: Its antigen is still unknown.

Whole-study results and caveats: A proportion of nonresponders additionally exhibited low normalized T-cell clonal expansion.

Here immunoSEQ multiplex PCR was the method, and the copy in TCRdb shows in-frame clones only, minus some. The table includes tens of thousands of clones, about four fifths detected once. The chain recombines TRBV19 with TRBJ1-3, with D maybe TRBD1 (6 bases). This receptor was taken from an adult with an advanced solid tumor such as melanoma, head and neck, liver or kidney cancer. Material: CD4+ or CD8+ T cells sorted from blood, obtained in a trial of the OX40 agonist ivuxolimab. The CDR3 spells CASSGTSPFSGNTIYF. The DNA of the CDR3 is TGTGCCAGTAGTGGGACAAGTCCATTCTCTGGAAACACCATATATTTT. Using reference TRBV19 and TRBJ1-3 for the parts outside the CDR3, the full variable domain is DGGITQSPKYLFRKEGQNVTLSCEQNLNHDAMYWYRQDPGQGLRLIYYSQIVNDFQKGDIAEGYSVSREKKESFPLTVTSAQKNPTAFYLCASSGTSPFSGNTIYFGEGSWLTVV.